The 24 T cell receptor beta chains listed next were all sequenced from one sample in a study of monozygotic twins with inflammatory bowel disease (dated by TCRdb to between 2018 and 2020). To prepare the library, 5' RACE was applied. Sequencing was carried out with an Illumina HiSeq 2500. Following reprocessing of the reads by TCRdb, the data hold one row per CDR3 protein sequence and no DNA is available. The sample's own table lists more than 300,000 distinct CDR3 sequences. 2% to 3% of the sample belongs to the ten largest clones. Sequencing was performed on blood. Receptor source: a human donor with ulcerative colitis or Crohn's disease, or a healthy co-twin of an affected twin (not recorded which).

The V gene is TRBV7-9, the J gene TRBJ2-5. CDR1 is SEHNR and CDR2 is FQNEAQ in the germline V gene (reference sequence). CDR3 size: 15 residues. The CDR3 sequence: CASSLIRSLEETQYF.

The chain links TRBV28 to TRBJ1-1. Looked up from germline, CDR1 is MDHEN and CDR2 is SYDVKM. The CDR3 covers 14 residues. The CDR3 region is CASSLYFAGTEAFF.

This rearrangement joins TRBV30 to TRBJ2-7; the TCRdb call, TRBD1, lacks DNA for checking. Germline V lookup: CDR1 GTSNPN, CDR2 SVGIG (reference sequence). CDR3 length: 15 residues. CDR3 sequence: CAWSAGQGLSYEQYF.

The chain couples TRBV5-5 to TRBJ2-7; the TCRdb D gene call, TRBD1, has no DNA to confirm it. Germline CDR1 is SGHKS and CDR2 is YYEKEE (reference sequence). The CDR3 extends over 15 amino acids. The CDR3 here is CASSLGGSGSYEQYF.

The chain carries TRBV5-1 and TRBJ2-5; checking the TCRdb D call of TRBD1 is not possible without DNA. Germline-derived CDR1 and CDR2 are SGHRS and YFSETQ. The CDR3 has 15 amino acids. The chain's CDR3 is CASSSSGTGRETQYF.

The rearrangement links TRBV20-1 to TRBJ2-6; TCRdb's D gene call, TRBD2, goes unchecked for lack of DNA. This CDR3 contains 18 residues. The germline V gene has CDR1 DFQATT and CDR2 SNEGSKA (reference sequence). This CDR3 reads CSASYRDSGWSGANVLTF.

The chain employs TRBV12-3 or TRBV12-4 and TRBJ1-1; absent DNA, TCRdb's TRBD1 call cannot be checked. The CDR3 is 13 residues long. This chain's CDR3 is CASLRIGQGEAFF.

V and J are TRBV9 and TRBJ1-1. The germline V gene encodes CDR1 SGDLS and CDR2 YYNGEE. The CDR3 contains 14 residues. CDR3 region: CASSVGGRPTEAFF.

The gene calls are TRBV7-8 and TRBJ1-5; the TCRdb D gene call, TRBD1, has no DNA to confirm it. The CDR3 is 16 amino acids. The germline V gene has CDR1 SGHVS and CDR2 FQNEAQ. CDR3 sequence: CVSSSGTGLSNQPQHF.

The V and J genes are TRBV4-1 and TRBJ1-2; the D gene TCRdb calls, TRBD1, cannot be checked with no DNA. Looked up from germline, CDR1 is MGHRA and CDR2 is YSYEKL. This CDR3 is 15 amino acids long. The CDR3 protein is CASSQGTGNPYGYTF.

This rearrangement joins TRBV3-1 to TRBJ2-5; absent DNA, TCRdb's TRBD2 call cannot be checked. The CDR3 length is 14 residues. Germline CDR1 is LGHDT and CDR2 is YNNKEL (reference sequence). Here the CDR3 reads CASSRGLPQETQYF.

CDR3 protein: CASSFVGAGQSYGYTF. This sequence joins TRBV12-3 or TRBV12-4 and TRBJ1-2; TCRdb reports TRBD1, a call that lacks DNA to check it against. The CDR3 contains 16 residues.

This rearrangement joins TRBV7-2 to TRBJ1-5. CDR1 and CDR2 from the germline V gene are SGHTA and FQGNSA. The CDR3 length is 15 residues. CDR3 region: CASSLDGLDNQPQHF.

The chain links TRBV19 to TRBJ2-2; no DNA is available, so the TRBD2 call from TCRdb remains unchecked. This CDR3 comprises 15 residues. CDR1 is LNHDA and CDR2 is SQIVND in the germline V gene (reference sequence). The CDR3 loop is CASSFRRRVAGELFF.

This chain links TRBV15 with TRBJ2-6; the D gene TCRdb calls, TRBD1, cannot be checked with no DNA. The V gene's germline CDR1 is LNHNV and CDR2 YYDKDF (reference sequence). CDR3 length equals 17 residues. CDR3 residues: CATSRDDRGTWANVLTF.

This chain joins TRBV12-3 or TRBV12-4 and TRBJ2-2; TCRdb's D gene call, TRBD2, goes unchecked for lack of DNA. This CDR3 spans 15 amino acids. The chain's CDR3 is CASRRAGANTGELFF.

V is TRBV29-1 and J is TRBJ2-1; the D call of TRBD1 rests on TCRdb alone, since no DNA is present to check it. CDR3 length equals 15 residues. Germline lookup yields CDR1 SQVTM and CDR2 ANQGSEA. CDR3 residues: CSVVDRGRSYNEQFF.

The chain joins TRBV6-2 or TRBV6-3 to TRBJ1-5; there is no DNA to check the TCRdb D call of TRBD1. In germline, CDR1 is MNHEY, CDR2 SVGEGT. The CDR3 is 15 residues long. The CDR3 sequence is CASSYVLGGNQPQHF.

The J gene is TRBJ2-4, the V gene TRBV12-3 or TRBV12-4; TCRdb calls TRBD1, which cannot be checked without DNA. The CDR3 loop spans 15 amino acids. The CDR3 loop is CASSQGAMTKNIQYF.

The rearrangement joins TRBV29-1 to TRBJ1-6; the TCRdb call, TRBD1, lacks DNA for checking. The CDR3 contains 13 residues. Germline V CDR1 and CDR2: SQVTM, ANQGSEA. Here the CDR3 reads CSVGQGNNSPLHF.

The V gene is TRBV7-7, the J gene TRBJ2-2; the D call of TRBD2 rests on TCRdb alone, since no DNA is present to check it. Germline loops: CDR1 SSHAT, CDR2 FNYEAQ (reference sequence). CDR3 length equals 18 residues. Here the CDR3 reads CASSFTDWSGGPTGELFF.

V is TRBV4-2 and J is TRBJ2-2; TCRdb gives TRBD2 as the D gene, but with no DNA this cannot be confirmed. The CDR3 spans 17 residues. CDR1 is LGHNA, CDR2 YNFKEQ, per germline. CDR3 residues: CASSQDPTSENTGELFF.

The chain links TRBV5-1 to TRBJ2-7; the D call of TRBD1 rests on TCRdb alone, since no DNA is present to check it. The CDR3 has 14 amino acids. Germline V gene data show CDR1 as SGHRS and CDR2 as YFSETQ. This CDR3 is CASSLGTAGYEQYF.

The chain combines TRBV27 with TRBJ2-1; TCRdb selects TRBD2, and the lack of DNA leaves this call unchecked. The CDR3 has 19 residues. Germline V gives CDR1 MNHEY, CDR2 SMNVEV (reference sequence). The CDR3: CASSLVAGSSGARYNGQFF.